These 23 T cell receptor beta chains share one sample of origin, sequenced in a study of early T cells in non-severe SARS-CoV-2 infection (TCRdb year 2021). Libraries were made using 5' RACE. Sequencing was carried out with a NextSeq 500. The public reads were reprocessed in TCRdb via fastp at Q25 and MiXCR, keeping in-frame beta chains. Each CDR3 protein gets just one entry, which takes the most common genes and DNA from the rows behind it. This sample is represented by 25,000 to 35,000 distinct CDR3 sequences; roughly 2.8% of them were singletons. The ten top clones hold 0.55% to 0.9% of the sample. The sample was whole blood. Every receptor here comes from an adult who was a healthcare worker with PCR-confirmed SARS-CoV-2 infection or an uninfected control (not recorded which).

This clonotype was recorded at least ten times. The gene calls are TRBV11-2 and TRBJ2-7; D is possibly TRBD1 (6 bases). The V gene's germline CDR1 is SGHAT and CDR2 FQNNGV. Trimming removed 3 bases at V and 3 bases at J, with 12 bases between. The CDR3 loop spans 14 amino acids. The DNA of the CDR3 is TGTGCCAGCAGCTTTAGCAGGGGCGACTACGAGCAGTACGTC. It translates to CASSFSRGDYEQYV.

This clonotype appeared many times. V is TRBV12-5 and J is TRBJ2-4; 7 bases align to TRBD1. Germline loops: CDR1 LGHNT, CDR2 FRNRAP. The CDR3 contains 17 residues. After removal of 2 bases from V and 2 bases from J, the junction contained 9 bases not matched to a gene. The CDR3 region has the DNA TGTGCTAGTGGTTTGACTCATACGACAGGGTCCAAAAACATTCAGTACTTC. Its protein is CASGLTHTTGSKNIQYF.

The chain combines TRBV6-5 with TRBJ2-5; 7 nucleotides line up with TRBD2. CDR1 MNHEY and CDR2 SVGAGI come from the germline V gene. The CDR3 has 13 residues. V shed 5 bases, J shed 5 bases, and the junction held 5 bases outside the gene matches. In DNA, the CDR3 is TGTGCCAGCAGTCGGGGGGACGACGAGACCCAGTACTTC. It yields the protein CASSRGDDETQYF.

This clonotype appeared many times. The chain recombines TRBV7-4 with TRBJ2-7; TRBD1 aligns across 7 bases. Per the germline V gene, CDR1 is SGHVT and CDR2 is SQSDAQ. The CDR3 contains 16 residues. J gave up 3 bases and V 1 base, and 9 bases lay outside the gene matches. CDR3 region: CASSLVGRGSYYEQYV. CDR3 bases: TGTGCCAGCAGCTTAGTGGGCAGGGGGTCATACTACGAGCAGTACGTC.

This clonotype was recorded many times. The chain links TRBV28 to TRBJ2-1; TRBD1 matches at 8 bases. In germline, CDR1 is MDHEN, CDR2 SYDVKM. The CDR3 contains 16 residues. The junction had 9 bases not matched to a gene; V was cut back by 6 bases and J by 2 bases. The CDR3 bases are TGTGCCAGCAGCTCCCGGGACAGGATTACCTACAATGAGCAGTTCTTC. This encodes CASSSRDRITYNEQFF. Based on the CDR3 plus reference TRBV28 and TRBJ2-1, the full variable domain is DVKVTQSSRYLVKRTGEKVFLECVQDMDHENMFWYRQDPGLGLRLIYFSYDVKMKEKGDIPEGYSVSREKKERFSLILESASTNQTSMYLCASSSRDRITYNEQFFGPGTRLTVL.

This clonotype has just a few counts. The rearrangement links TRBV12-3 or TRBV12-4 to TRBJ1-1; tentatively, D is TRBD1 (5 bases). V lost 6 bases, J lost 6 bases, and 20 bases lay in between. This CDR3 is 15 amino acids long. The CDR3 protein is CASSPSFGGDAEAFF. The CDR3 coding sequence is TGTGCCAGCAGCCCGTCATTTGGGGGGGACGCTGAAGCTTTCTTT.

Many counts were recorded for this clonotype. The chain joins TRBV29-1 to TRBJ2-1; a weak D match, TRBD2 (7 bases). The CDR3 spans 15 residues. The germline CDR1 and CDR2 sequences are SQVTM and ANQGSEA. V was cut by 0 bases and J by 6 bases, with 15 bases left in between. This CDR3 reads CSVEDMGGASNEQFF. Written as DNA, the CDR3 is TGCAGCGTTGAAGATATGGGGGGGGCTAGCAATGAGCAGTTCTTC.

In its sample, this clonotype was seen many times. The V call is TRBV11-2, the J call TRBJ2-1; weak D call: TRBD2 (7 bases). Germline V lookup: CDR1 SGHAT, CDR2 FQNNGV. V was pared by 5 bases and J by 4 bases, with 15 bases between. This CDR3 has 15 amino acids. The CDR3 DNA follows: TGTGCCAGCAGCGCCGGGGGGCGTGGATACAATGAGCAGTTCTTC. Protein: CASSAGGRGYNEQFF.

This clonotype is medium-sized (0.01 to 0.1%) in the sample. The CDR3 region is CASRPSRYRGYTF. The CDR3 nucleotides read TGTGCCAGTAGACCGTCCCGATATCGGGGCTACACCTTC. The chain uses TRBV19 and TRBJ1-2; D call uncertain. CDR3 length: 13 residues. V dropped 6 bases and J dropped 8 bases, with 16 bases sitting between them. Germline CDR1 reads LNHDA; CDR2 reads SQIVND (reference sequence).

This clonotype was counted many times. The chain has TRBV10-1 and TRBJ2-3; D gene uncertain. The CDR3 loop spans 15 amino acids. Germline CDR1 WNHNN, CDR2 SYGVQD (reference sequence). Trimming took off 2 bases at V and 2 bases at J, with 11 bases between the two ends. CDR3 DNA: TGCGCCAGCAGTGAGAGCCGAATAGACACAGATACGCAGTATTTT. Translating gives CASSESRIDTDTQYF.

Comments on this clonotype: This may stem from a read error, because a much larger clone lies one nucleotide away. This sequence joins TRBV20-1 and TRBJ1-2, with a tentative D call TRBD1 (6 bases). Trimming pared 3 bases from V and 6 bases from J, leaving 17 bases between. The CDR3 consists of 14 residues. CDR1 and CDR2 (germline): DFQATT, SNEGSKA (reference sequence). CDR3 loop: CSARPQPGVHGYTF. The CDR3 region has the DNA TGCAGTGCTAGGCCGCAGCCAGGGGTCCATGGCTACACCTTC.

This clonotype showed up many times. The V and J genes are TRBV19 and TRBJ2-2; 7 positions agree with TRBD2. Germline CDR1 reads LNHDA; CDR2 reads SQIVND (reference sequence). V was pared by 3 bases and J by 3 bases, with 10 bases of the junction left unmatched. The CDR3 sequence is 17 residues long. The chain's CDR3 is CASSIFATSLDTGELFF. The CDR3 region has the DNA TGTGCCAGTAGTATTTTCGCGACTAGCCTCGACACCGGGGAGCTGTTTTTT.

The sample holds many counts of this clonotype. This CDR3 is CASSPTRMYEQYV. CDR3 in DNA: TGTGCCAGCAGCCCCACTAGGATGTACGAGCAGTACGTC. The V and J genes are TRBV7-9 and TRBJ2-7, with a tentative D call TRBD2 (5 bases). CDR1 SEHNR and CDR2 FQNEAQ come from the germline V gene (reference sequence). Trimming pared 5 bases from V and 4 bases from J, leaving 12 bases between. The CDR3 sequence is 13 residues long.

This clonotype was counted many times. The chain has TRBV20-1 and TRBJ1-1; D ambiguous. The CDR3 length is 13 residues. Germline V lookup: CDR1 DFQATT, CDR2 SNEGSKA (reference sequence). Trimming stripped 6 bases from V and 1 base from J, with 12 bases between. CDR3 sequence reads: CSATIWGNTEAFF. The CDR3 nucleotides are TGCAGTGCCACAATTTGGGGGAACACTGAAGCTTTCTTT.

This clonotype was seen ten or more times. V usage is TRBV7-2 and J usage is TRBJ2-5, with D perhaps matching TRBD2 (5 bases). This CDR3 has 15 amino acids. V was clipped by 4 bases and J by 1 base, with 13 bases between them. The germline gives CDR1 SGHTA, CDR2 FQGNSA. CDR3 sequence: CASSSPRGPQETQYF. The CDR3 coding sequence is TGTGCCAGCAGCTCACCTCGAGGGCCCCAAGAGACCCAGTACTTC. The variable domain in full, with the rest retrieved from reference TRBV7-2 and TRBJ2-5, is GAGVSQSPSNKVTEKGKDVELRCDPISGHTALYWYRQSLGQGLEFLIYFQGNSAPDKSGLPSDRFSAERTGGSVSTLTIQRTQQEDSAVYLCASSSPRGPQETQYFGPGTRLLVL.

This clonotype was detected ten times or more. V and J are TRBV6-1 and TRBJ1-2; D is undetermined. V was pared by 3 bases and J by 5 bases, with 10 bases between. Germline V lookup: CDR1 MNHNS, CDR2 SASEGT. The length of the CDR3 is 13 residues. CDR3 protein: CASSEQLSYGYTF. CDR3 DNA: TGTGCCAGCAGTGAGCAGTTGTCTTATGGCTACACCTTC.

The sample holds many counts of this clonotype. The chain recombines TRBV20-1 with TRBJ1-1; 7 bases agree with TRBD1. The CDR3 is 16 residues long. Germline CDR1 is DFQATT and CDR2 is SNEGSKA (reference sequence). J was trimmed by 5 bases and V by 3 bases; bases with no gene match: 15. CDR3 loop: CSASSRFRGRRTEAFF. In DNA, the CDR3 is TGCAGTGCTAGTTCCCGTTTTAGGGGGCGTCGGACTGAAGCTTTCTTT.

This clonotype was counted ten times or more. This chain connects TRBV28 to TRBJ2-3; D possibly matches TRBD1 or TRBD2 (5 bases each). The CDR3 covers 14 residues. Germline V lookup: CDR1 MDHEN, CDR2 SYDVKM. V lost 6 bases to trimming and J lost 6 bases, with 16 bases between them. For the CDR3, the DNA is TGTGCCAGCAGCTCAGGGACCCGCCCGGATACGCAGTATTTT. It codes for CASSSGTRPDTQYF.

In this sample, this clonotype turned up many times. This chain links TRBV7-6 with TRBJ2-3; D remains unclear. Germline CDR1 SGHVS, CDR2 FNYEAQ. The CDR3 sequence is 15 residues long. V lost 4 bases, J lost 0 bases, and 11 bases lay in between. CDR3 DNA sequence: TGTGCCAGCAGCTCCCCTGAAGAAAGCACAGATACGCAGTATTTT. Translated: CASSSPEESTDTQYF.

This clonotype was observed many times. In nucleotides, the CDR3 is TGTGCCAGTACCCCGCTGGGGCCGGGATTCGGGGAGCTGTTTTTT. Amino acids: CASTPLGPGFGELFF. The V gene is TRBV19, the J gene TRBJ2-2; either TRBD1 or TRBD2 may fit D (5 bases each). The CDR3 loop spans 15 amino acids. Germline V lookup: CDR1 LNHDA, CDR2 SQIVND (reference sequence). Trimming removed 7 bases at V and 7 bases at J, with 19 bases between.

The sample holds a few counts of this clonotype. The junction and the germline gene differ at one end; a read error may be behind it. CDR3 protein: CASSKYGSSSYNEQFF. CDR3 sequence (DNA): TGTGCCAGCAGTAAATACGGCAGTAGCTCCTACAATGAGCAGTTCTTC. This chain uses TRBV25-1 with TRBJ2-1; unclear D gene. The CDR3 loop spans 16 amino acids. Germline loops: CDR1 MGHDK, CDR2 SYGVNS. Filled out from reference TRBV25-1 and TRBJ2-1, the complete variable domain reads EADIYQTPRYLVIGTGKKITLECSQTMGHDKMYWYQQDPGMELHLIHYSYGVNSTEKGDLSSESTVSRIRTEHFPLTLESARPSHTSQYLCASSKYGSSSYNEQFFGPGTRLTVL.

The V call is TRBV9, the J call TRBJ2-2; D unresolved. Germline V gene data show CDR1 as SGDLS and CDR2 as YYNGEE. Trimming took off 3 bases at V and 2 bases at J, with 5 bases between the two ends. CDR3 length equals 13 residues. CDR3 in DNA: TGTGCCAGCAGCGCCAGCAACACCGGGGAGCTGTTTTTT. Amino acid sequence: CASSASNTGELFF.

This clonotype was detected many times. The chain combines TRBV2 with TRBJ1-2, with 8 positions matching TRBD1. Germline V gene data show CDR1 as SNHLY and CDR2 as FYNNEI. V shed 0 bases and J 6 bases; nucleotides not matched to a gene: 6. The CDR3 covers 15 residues. The CDR3 loop reads CASSEALRGQNGYTF. In nucleotides, the CDR3 is TGTGCCAGCAGTGAAGCGCTCAGGGGGCAGAATGGCTACACCTTC.